These 27 T cell receptor beta chains share one sample of origin, sequenced in a study of shared clonotypes between healthy human individuals. TCRdb's copy holds only in-frame clones and misses some; the assay was immunoSEQ multiplex PCR. The sample has 550,000 to 700,000 clones; 73% are singletons. Input material: memory CD4+ T cells sorted from blood. The subset is: CD45RA-negative fraction. The receptors originated from a woman in her thirties in good health.

This clone appeared a few times. The chain uses TRBV28 and TRBJ2-7; D gene ambiguous. There are 13 residues in the CDR3. CDR1 and CDR2 from the germline V gene are MDHEN and SYDVKM. Trimming removed 4 bases at V and 7 bases at J, with 14 bases between. CDR3 amino acids: CASSSDIRLEQYF. The CDR3 coding sequence is TGTGCCAGCAGTTCCGACATACGATTGGAGCAGTACTTC.

The rearrangement uses TRBV7-6 and TRBJ2-5; the match to TRBD2 covers 9 bases. Matching the DNA end better, TRBJ2-7 makes the J call doubtful. From germline, CDR1 is SGHVS and CDR2 FNYEAQ. The CDR3 extends over 16 amino acids. In DNA, the CDR3 is TGTGCCAGCAGCTTAGGGAGTAGCGGGAGAGGCGACGAGCAGTACTTC. Translating gives CASSLGSSGRGDEQYF.

This chain uses TRBV6-1 with TRBJ1-5, with TRBD1 matching 9 bases. Per germline, CDR1 MNHNS and CDR2 SASEGT. J gave up 7 bases and V 4 bases, and 8 bases lay outside the gene matches. This CDR3 region has 15 residues. The DNA for the CDR3 is TGTGCCAGCAGTGCCGAACAGGGGGCTTGGCAGCCCCAGCATTTT. It encodes CASSAEQGAWQPQHF.

This rearrangement joins TRBV11-3 to TRBJ2-3; D is undetermined. V lost 4 bases, J lost 6 bases, and 17 bases lay in between. The CDR3 covers 15 residues. Germline V gene sequence: CDR1 SGHNT, CDR2 YENEEA. CDR3 sequence (DNA): TGTGCCAGCAGCTCCTTAGTCCCGGATGAGGATACGCAGTATTTT. Protein: CASSSLVPDEDTQYF.

The chain uses TRBV19 and TRBJ1-2, with D possibly being TRBD1 (5 bases). Germline lookup yields CDR1 LNHDA and CDR2 SQIVND (reference sequence). V was clipped by 10 bases and J by 4 bases, with 16 bases between them. The CDR3 totals 13 residues. The chain's CDR3 is CATNRGPSYGYTF. As DNA, the CDR3 is TGTGCCACTAACCGGGGCCCTTCCTATGGCTACACCTTC.

The chain has TRBV18 and TRBJ2-1; tentatively, D is TRBD1 (5 bases). This CDR3 region has 13 residues. Germline V gene sequence: CDR1 KGHSH, CDR2 LQKENI. Trimming left V 3 bases short and J 7 bases short, with 10 bases between. CDR3 sequence (DNA): TGTGCCAGCTCACCTAGGGGTGGAAATGAGCAGTTCTTC. Encoded protein: CASSPRGGNEQFF.

This chain connects TRBV15 to TRBJ1-2; 7 bases map to TRBD1. This CDR3 region has 14 residues. The junction had 11 bases not matched to a gene; V was cut back by 5 bases and J by 8 bases. Germline V gene data show CDR1 as LNHNV and CDR2 as YYDKDF (reference sequence). DNA of the CDR3: TGTGCCACCAGCGGCCTAACAGGGGCGGGAGGCTACACCTTC. It specifies CATSGLTGAGGYTF.

This CDR3 is CASRFSGILGTGELFF. The CDR3 nucleotides read TGTGCCAGCAGGTTTAGCGGGATCTTAGGCACCGGGGAGCTGTTTTTT. The gene calls are TRBV6-6 and TRBJ2-2; TRBD2 matches 8 bases. The CDR3 extends over 16 amino acids. Losses at the gene ends were 6 bases for V and 4 bases for J; bases not matched to a gene: 10. Germline V gene lookup returns CDR1 MNHNY and CDR2 SVGAGI (reference sequence).

V gene TRBV7-6 combines with J gene TRBJ1-2; possibly TRBD1 for D (6 bases). CDR3 length: 12 amino acids. The germline V and J ends were trimmed by 5 bases and 6 bases, with 10 bases remaining between them. Germline CDR1 SGHVS, CDR2 FNYEAQ. CDR3 DNA sequence: TGTGCCAGCAGCCCCGGGGGCCATGGCTACACCTTC. It specifies CASSPGGHGYTF. Full variable domain (outside the CDR3, taken from reference TRBV7-6 and TRBJ1-2): GAGVSQSPRYKVTKRGQDVALRCDPISGHVSLYWYRQALGQGPEFLTYFNYEAQQDKSGLPNDRFSAERPEGSISTLTIQRTEQRDSAMYRCASSPGGHGYTFGSGTRLTVV.

This rearrangement joins TRBV6-6 to TRBJ2-3, with 8 bases aligning to TRBD1. Per germline, CDR1 MNHNY and CDR2 SVGAGI (reference sequence). The CDR3 has 16 amino acids. With V trimmed by 2 bases and J by 1 base, 5 bases remained unmatched. The CDR3 spells CASSYTTGGGTDTQYF. The CDR3 DNA follows: TGTGCCAGCAGTTACACAACAGGGGGTGGCACAGATACGCAGTATTTT.

The V call is TRBV5-4, the J call TRBJ2-1; 12 bases map to TRBD2. V lost 0 bases, J lost 0 bases, and 4 bases stayed unmatched. Germline V gene data show CDR1 as SGHNT and CDR2 as YYREEE (reference sequence). The CDR3 totals 18 residues. In DNA, the CDR3 is TGTGCCAGCAGCTTGGGGACTAGCGGGATCGGCTCCTACAATGAGCAGTTCTTC. This gives the protein CASSLGTSGIGSYNEQFF.

V is TRBV27 and J is TRBJ2-7; 8 bases fit TRBD2. V was clipped by 1 base and J by 3 bases; unmatched bases: 5. Per the germline V gene, CDR1 is MNHEY and CDR2 is SMNVEV (reference sequence). The CDR3 length is 15 residues. Here the CDR3 DNA reads TGTGCCAGCAGTTTATACGGACTAGCCATCTACGAGCAGTACTTC. Translated: CASSLYGLAIYEQYF.

The J gene is TRBJ1-4, the V gene TRBV19; D unclear. Between the trimmed V and J ends, which lost 3 bases and 7 bases, there was a span of 18 bases. Germline assignment: CDR1 LNHDA and CDR2 SQIVND (reference sequence). The CDR3 extends over 16 amino acids. CDR3: CASSIEKEPHGEKLFF. The DNA of the CDR3 is TGTGCCAGTAGTATCGAGAAAGAACCTCACGGTGAAAAACTGTTTTTT.

Concerning this clone itself: Additional DNA sequences in this sample encode the identical CDR3. The chain employs TRBV27 and TRBJ2-6, with D unclear. From germline, CDR1 is MNHEY and CDR2 SMNVEV (reference sequence). The V and J ends lost 3 bases and 1 base respectively, with 7 bases between them. This CDR3 is 15 amino acids long. CDR3 region: CASSFHGSGANVLTF. For the CDR3, the DNA is TGTGCCAGCAGTTTTCACGGATCTGGGGCCAACGTCCTGACTTTC.

This clone has just a few counts. The chain carries TRBV5-1 and TRBJ2-1; 10 positions match TRBD2. Germline CDR1 reads SGHRS; CDR2 reads YFSETQ. CDR3 size: 14 residues. Unmatched junction bases numbered 4, after V lost 1 base and J lost 9 bases. The CDR3 DNA reads as TGCGCCAGCAGCTTGAGCGGGAGGGTCCCTGAGCAGTTCTTC. Protein sequence: CASSLSGRVPEQFF.

This clone has a handful of counts. The CDR3 bases are TGTGCCAGCAGTGATCAGGGGTTAACTACCAAAAACATTCAGTACTTC. The encoded protein is CASSDQGLTTKNIQYF. The rearrangement uses TRBV6-1 and TRBJ2-4; D perhaps matches TRBD1 (6 bases). Deletions cut 3 bases from V and 2 bases from J, with 14 bases between. The CDR3 length is 16 residues. Germline values: CDR1 MNHNS, CDR2 SASEGT.

The chain employs TRBV11-2 and TRBJ1-1; perhaps TRBD1 as D (5 bases). Between the trimmed V and J ends, which lost 3 bases and 1 base, there was a span of 15 bases. CDR3 length: 16 amino acids. Germline CDR1 reads SGHAT; CDR2 reads FQNNGV. CDR3 region: CASSLSGTVRNTEAFF. The CDR3 DNA sequence: TGTGCCAGCAGCTTGTCAGGGACGGTCAGGAACACTGAAGCTTTCTTT.

This clone was seen many times. Other nucleotide sequences from this sample produce the same CDR3. This sequence joins TRBV5-6 and TRBJ1-2; D perhaps matches TRBD1 (6 bases). The CDR3 has 13 residues. With 2 bases removed from V and 8 bases from J, the gap between germline ends came to 13 bases. The germline gives CDR1 SGHDT, CDR2 YYEEEE. CDR3 DNA: TGTGCCAGCAGCTTTCAGGGGCCGAGGGGCTACACCTTC. Translated, it gives CASSFQGPRGYTF.

The rearrangement links TRBV28 to TRBJ2-7; D unresolved. The CDR3 has 11 amino acids. Trimming pared 4 bases from V and 2 bases from J, leaving 3 bases between. Germline CDR1 and CDR2: MDHEN and SYDVKM. The CDR3 coding sequence is TGTGCCAGCAGTTGGACCTACGAGCAGTACTTC. It codes for CASSWTYEQYF.

The chain couples TRBV5-1 to TRBJ2-3; D remains unclear. CDR1 and CDR2 (germline): SGHRS, YFSETQ. There are 14 residues in the CDR3. V gave up 1 base and J gave up 4 bases, with 10 bases separating them. CDR3 nucleotide sequence: TGCGCCAGCAGCTTGTCGTCTGAAGCAGATACGCAGTATTTT. Translated, it gives CASSLSSEADTQYF.

V and J are TRBV28 and TRBJ2-5; D gene uncertain. Deletions cut 5 bases from V and 4 bases from J, with 8 bases between. This CDR3 comprises 12 residues. Germline V gene sequence: CDR1 MDHEN, CDR2 SYDVKM. This CDR3 is CASSLTTETQYF. The CDR3 nucleotides are TGTGCCAGCAGTCTCACGACAGAGACCCAGTACTTC. Full variable domain (remainder filled in from reference TRBV28 and TRBJ2-5): DVKVTQSSRYLVKRTGEKVFLECVQDMDHENMFWYRQDPGLGLRLIYFSYDVKMKEKGDIPEGYSVSREKKERFSLILESASTNQTSMYLCASSLTTETQYFGPGTRLLVL.

The V and J genes are TRBV5-1 and TRBJ1-1; D ambiguous. Trimming removed 1 base at V and 0 bases at J, with 16 bases between. The CDR3 covers 17 residues. Per the germline V gene, CDR1 is SGHRS and CDR2 is YFSETQ. The CDR3 nucleotides read TGCGCCAGCAGCTTGCAACCGGGTCGATTAATGAACACTGAAGCTTTCTTT. Its protein is CASSLQPGRLMNTEAFF.

This clone turned up a few times. V and J are TRBV7-8 and TRBJ1-4; TRBD1 matches at 10 bases. CDR1 is SGHVS, CDR2 FQNEAQ, per germline. The J segment lost 6 bases and the V segment lost 6 bases, leaving 7 bases of the junction unmatched. The CDR3 contains 15 residues. CDR3 protein: CASRRSGTGDEKLFF. The CDR3 DNA sequence: TGTGCCAGCAGGCGCTCCGGGACAGGGGATGAAAAACTGTTTTTT.

Worth noting for this clone: A much larger clone differs from this one at a single base, so this may be a read error. The rearrangement joins TRBV7-9 to TRBJ2-3, with D hard to call. From germline, CDR1 is SEHNR and CDR2 FQNEAQ (reference sequence). Trimming cost V 4 bases and J 0 bases, with 5 bases left between them. The length of the CDR3 is 13 residues. CDR3 residues: CASSSTSTDTQYF. CDR3 DNA sequence: TGTGCCAGCAGCTCAACTAGCACAGATACGCAGTATTTT.

The chain joins TRBV15 to TRBJ2-5; a possible D gene is TRBD1 (6 bases). Germline loops: CDR1 LNHNV, CDR2 YYDKDF (reference sequence). The CDR3 covers 12 residues. The ends were cut back, 6 bases at V and 5 bases at J, with 10 bases in the middle. CDR3 residues: CATRGAAETQYF. The CDR3 DNA reads as TGTGCCACCAGGGGGGCGGCCGAGACCCAGTACTTC.

As DNA, the CDR3 is TGTGCCAGCAGCCCCGGAGGGCTAGCGGGAGGAATACGCCTAGATACGCAGTATTTT. It translates to CASSPGGLAGGIRLDTQYF. V usage is TRBV7-9 and J usage is TRBJ2-3, with 11 bases aligning to TRBD2. This CDR3 contains 19 residues. Trimming cost V 5 bases and J 5 bases; bases outside gene matches: 18. Germline CDR1 SEHNR, CDR2 FQNEAQ (reference sequence).

The rearrangement uses TRBV5-1 and TRBJ1-1; D gene ambiguous. The CDR3 is 13 residues long. V was shortened by 5 bases and J by 1 base, with 9 bases between the two germline ends. The V gene's germline CDR1 is SGHRS and CDR2 YFSETQ. The CDR3 region is CASRVTGNTEAFF. In nucleotides, the CDR3 is TGCGCCAGCAGGGTCACGGGGAACACTGAAGCTTTCTTT.